These 32 T cell receptor beta chains originate from one sample sequenced in a study of cytomegalovirus exposure and HLA in healthy donors. PCR primers comprised 60 Vbeta and 13 Jbeta primers. Sequencing used immunoSEQ multiplex PCR; TCRdb keeps in-frame clones, though not all of them. Its clone listing holds roughly 58,000 clones. The sample consisted of PBMCs. The receptor set was obtained from a woman between 45 and 65 years old in good health and CMV-seropositive.

The V gene is TRBV30, the J gene TRBJ2-1; 10 positions agree with TRBD2. V lost 4 bases, J lost 5 bases, and 2 bases stayed unmatched. The germline gives CDR1 GTSNPN, CDR2 SVGIG (reference sequence). The CDR3 extends over 13 amino acids. The CDR3 reads CAWTGLADNEQFF. CDR3 DNA: TGTGCCTGGACTGGACTAGCGGACAATGAGCAGTTCTTC.

The V gene is TRBV29-1, the J gene TRBJ1-4; possible D gene TRBD1, 6 bases. Germline CDR1 is SQVTM and CDR2 is ANQGSEA. V lost 2 bases and J 8 bases, leaving 6 bases between the germline ends. The length of the CDR3 is 11 residues. The CDR3 loop reads CSVEQGEKLFF. The CDR3, as DNA: TGCAGCGTTGAACAGGGGGAAAAACTGTTTTTT.

Here the CDR3 reads CASSRGTGGLETQYF. The DNA for the CDR3 is TGCGCCAGCAGCCGGGGGACAGGGGGCCTAGAGACCCAGTACTTC. The genes are TRBV5-1 and TRBJ2-5, with 12 bases aligning to TRBD1. Per germline, CDR1 SGHRS and CDR2 YFSETQ. J was trimmed by 4 bases and V by 4 bases; bases with no gene match: 5. The CDR3 sequence is 15 residues long. The complete variable domain, with remaining parts taken from reference TRBV5-1 and TRBJ2-5, reads KAGVTQTPRYLIKTRGQQVTLSCSPISGHRSVSWYQQTPGQGLQFLFEYFSETQRNKGNFPGRFSGRQFSNSRSEMNVSTLELGDSALYLCASSRGTGGLETQYFGPGTRLLVL.

The gene calls are TRBV27 and TRBJ2-7; tentative D call: TRBD1 (5 bases). CDR3 size: 13 residues. V lost 2 bases and J 0 bases, leaving 5 bases between the germline ends. Per the germline V gene, CDR1 is MNHEY and CDR2 is SMNVEV (reference sequence). In DNA form, the CDR3 reads TGTGCCAGCAGTTTAGACAGCTCCTACGAGCAGTACTTC. This codes for CASSLDSSYEQYF.

The rearrangement links TRBV5-1 to TRBJ1-4; 10 nucleotides match TRBD1. The germline gives CDR1 SGHRS, CDR2 YFSETQ. The V segment lost 3 bases and the J segment 6 bases; nucleotides outside the gene matches: 5. This CDR3 spans 15 amino acids. This CDR3 reads CASSSPGTGDEKLFF. CDR3 in DNA: TGCGCCAGCAGCTCCCCCGGGACAGGGGATGAAAAACTGTTTTTT.

The DNA for the CDR3 is TGTGCCAGCAGTGAGGATACCCAGGGGGCAGGCAATCAGCCCCAGCATTTT. This encodes CASSEDTQGAGNQPQHF. The chain is built from TRBV2 and TRBJ1-5; TRBD1 matches at 8 bases. V shed 3 bases, J shed 2 bases, and the junction held 9 bases outside the gene matches. The length of the CDR3 is 17 residues. Germline CDR1 SNHLY, CDR2 FYNNEI.

Turning to this clone: Other nucleotide sequences from this sample produce the same CDR3. The chain carries TRBV5-4 and TRBJ2-1; TRBD2 might be the D (5 bases). CDR3 length: 13 residues. V dropped 1 base and J dropped 7 bases, with 9 bases sitting between them. Per the germline V gene, CDR1 is SGHNT and CDR2 is YYREEE (reference sequence). This CDR3 reads CASSLPGGNEQFF. The CDR3 region has the DNA TGTGCCAGCAGCTTGCCCGGAGGAAATGAGCAGTTCTTC.

V gene TRBV7-9 combines with J gene TRBJ1-4, with D possibly matching TRBD1 (5 bases). The CDR3 extends over 14 amino acids. Deletions cut 5 bases from V and 5 bases from J, with 12 bases between. The germline CDR1 and CDR2 sequences are SEHNR and FQNEAQ (reference sequence). CDR3 bases: TGTGCCAGCAGCCTAACCGGGGGGAATGAAAAACTGTTTTTT. It yields the protein CASSLTGGNEKLFF.

The V gene is TRBV7-9, the J gene TRBJ2-1; 11 bases line up with TRBD2. V was pared by 5 bases and J by 8 bases, with 5 bases of the junction left unmatched. The germline CDR1 and CDR2 sequences are SEHNR and FQNEAQ (reference sequence). The CDR3 consists of 14 residues. The CDR3 DNA reads TGTGCCAGCAGCCCTAGCGGGGGGCCCGATGAGCAGTTCTTC. This encodes CASSPSGGPDEQFF. Drawing the rest from reference TRBV7-9 and TRBJ2-1, the complete variable domain is DTGVSQNPRHKITKRGQNVTFRCDPISEHNRLYWYRQTLGQGPEFLTYFQNEAQLEKSRLLSDRFSAERPKGSFSTLEIQRTEQGDSAMYLCASSPSGGPDEQFFGPGTRLTVL.

The chain has TRBV7-2 and TRBJ1-2; D is unclear. Germline CDR1 and CDR2: SGHTA and FQGNSA. The CDR3 covers 15 residues. Trimming stripped 3 bases from V and 2 bases from J, with 13 bases between. The CDR3 DNA sequence: TGTGCCAGCAGCTTCCCTCGGGGAGGGAACTATGGCTACACCTTC. As protein: CASSFPRGGNYGYTF.

This sequence joins TRBV27 and TRBJ2-7; 7 bases are a match to TRBD2. Per germline, CDR1 MNHEY and CDR2 SMNVEV (reference sequence). V lost 2 bases and J lost 2; bases outside the gene matches: 3. This CDR3 contains 14 residues. CDR3 residues: CASSLRGVPYEQYF. The CDR3 nucleotides are TGTGCCAGCAGTTTACGGGGGGTTCCCTACGAGCAGTACTTC.

This sequence joins TRBV27 and TRBJ2-5, with D perhaps matching TRBD2 (6 bases). The ends were cut back, 2 bases at V and 5 bases at J, with 9 bases in the middle. Looked up from germline, CDR1 is MNHEY and CDR2 is SMNVEV (reference sequence). The CDR3 is 13 residues long. The CDR3 sequence is CASSLRGRETQYF. The CDR3 nucleotides read TGTGCCAGCAGTTTAAGAGGGAGGGAGACCCAGTACTTC.

The CDR3 region has the DNA TGTGCCAGCTCACCACAGGGGGTCGGGGAGACCCAGTACTTC. This sequence encodes CASSPQGVGETQYF. The chain recombines TRBV18 with TRBJ2-5; D may be TRBD1 (6 bases). From germline, CDR1 is KGHSH and CDR2 LQKENI. The CDR3 spans 14 residues. Trimming left V 1 base short and J 5 bases short, with 11 bases between.

The chain carries TRBV28 and TRBJ1-2; 9 nucleotides line up with TRBD1. The CDR3 length is 13 residues. CDR1 is MDHEN and CDR2 is SYDVKM in the germline V gene. Trimming at V came to 6 bases and at J to 2 bases, leaving 1 base not matched to a gene. Here the CDR3 reads CASRTGGNYGYTF. CDR3 coding DNA: TGTGCCAGCAGGACAGGGGGGAACTATGGCTACACCTTC.

The chain employs TRBV1 and TRBJ2-3; the table's D gene call, TRBD2, was not cross checked with the DNA. TRBV1 is listed as a pseudogene. The CDR3 totals 16 residues. The CDR3 loop is CTSSRIPGLAIDTQYF. Here the CDR3 DNA reads TGCACCAGCAGCCGCATACCGGGACTAGCTATAGATACGCAGTATTTT.

The chain has TRBV6-6 and TRBJ2-7; weak D call: TRBD2 (7 bases). Germline V gives CDR1 MNHNY, CDR2 SVGAGI (reference sequence). V lost 7 bases, J lost 4 bases, and 14 bases lay in between. The CDR3 length is 13 residues. The CDR3 loop is CASTAGARYEQYF. CDR3 sequence (DNA): TGTGCCAGCACGGCGGGGGCGCGGTACGAGCAGTACTTC.

The genes are TRBV6-1 and TRBJ1-6, with D perhaps matching TRBD1 (6 bases). CDR1 is MNHNS and CDR2 is SASEGT in the germline V gene. CDR3 length equals 16 residues. V lost 2 bases to trimming and J lost 7 bases, with 15 bases between them. The CDR3 DNA reads TGTGCCAGCAGTGAATTTATAGGACAGATAAATTCACCCCTCCACTTT. This sequence encodes CASSEFIGQINSPLHF.

The chain is built from TRBV6-6 and TRBJ2-7; 9 nucleotides agree with TRBD2. The ends lost 6 bases at V and 1 base at J; junction bases unmatched: 7. The CDR3 contains 15 residues. Germline-derived CDR1 and CDR2 are MNHNY and SVGAGI (reference sequence). CDR3 bases: TGTGCCAGCAGCTCTACTAGCGGGCCTTCCTACGAGCAGTACTTC. As protein: CASSSTSGPSYEQYF.

The genes are TRBV6-5 and TRBJ2-5, with TRBD2 identical over 8 bases. This CDR3 has 15 residues. In germline, CDR1 is MNHEY, CDR2 SVGAGI. Losses at the gene ends were 8 bases for V and 0 bases for J; bases not matched to a gene: 8. CDR3 nucleotides: TGTGCCAGCCAGATGGGCGGGAGGCACCAAGAGACCCAGTACTTC. Its protein is CASQMGGRHQETQYF.

J is TRBJ2-7 and V is TRBV2; 10 bases agree with TRBD1. This CDR3 contains 14 residues. CDR1 and CDR2 from the germline V gene are SNHLY and FYNNEI. Written as DNA, the CDR3 is TGTGCTTCCGACCGGGACAGGGGTCGGGTCGAGCAGTACTTC. It translates to CASDRDRGRVEQYF. Variable domain in full (rest from reference TRBV2 and TRBJ2-7): EPEVTQTPSHQVTQMGQEVILRCVPISNHLYFYWYRQILGQKVEFLVSFYNNEISEKSEIFDDQFSVERPDGSNFTLKIRSTKLEDSAMYFCASDRDRGRVEQYFGPGTRLTVT.

This CDR3 reads CASTMGGGQGEGYTF. For the CDR3, the DNA is TGTGCCAGCACCATGGGGGGAGGGCAGGGTGAGGGCTACACCTTC. J is TRBJ1-2 and V is TRBV7-2, with D possibly being TRBD1 (5 bases). Germline V gives CDR1 SGHTA, CDR2 FQGNSA. The V end was cut by 7 bases, the J end by 8 bases, with 23 bases between. The CDR3 is 15 amino acids.

The genes are TRBV6-5 and TRBJ1-2; 8 bases match TRBD1. J lost 4 bases, V lost 2 bases, and 3 bases had no gene match. In germline, CDR1 is MNHEY, CDR2 SVGAGI. The CDR3 length is 14 residues. The DNA for the CDR3 is TGTGCCAGCAGTTACCGCGACAGGGGCTATGGCTACACCTTC. Its translation: CASSYRDRGYGYTF.

The chain combines TRBV4-1 with TRBJ2-7; maybe TRBD2 (6 bases). V was shortened by 2 bases and J by 6 bases, with 14 bases between the two germline ends. This CDR3 spans 14 amino acids. Per germline, CDR1 MGHRA and CDR2 YSYEKL. CDR3 bases: TGCGCCAGCAGCCAAAGTACGGGGGAGGTCGAGCAGTACTTC. Translation gives CASSQSTGEVEQYF.

CDR3 in DNA: TGTGCCAGCAGCCTCAGGGGGGCTGGAAACACCATATATTTT. This encodes CASSLRGAGNTIYF. The chain links TRBV13 to TRBJ1-3, with 7 bases identical to TRBD1. This CDR3 is 14 amino acids long. Germline assignment: CDR1 PRHDT and CDR2 FYEKMQ (reference sequence). With 5 bases clipped from V and 2 bases from J, the junction kept 3 bases outside the gene matches.

The CDR3 DNA is TGTGCCTGGAGTGTACAGGGGGCAGATGAAAAACTGTTTTTT. It encodes CAWSVQGADEKLFF. The gene calls are TRBV30 and TRBJ1-4; TRBD1 matches at 9 bases. The germline V gene encodes CDR1 GTSNPN and CDR2 SVGIG (reference sequence). CDR3 length: 14 amino acids. With V trimmed by 0 bases and J by 6 bases, 2 bases remained unmatched.

The chain joins TRBV14 to TRBJ2-7; possibly TRBD2 for D (6 bases). This CDR3 is built from 13 residues. Germline values: CDR1 SGHDN, CDR2 FVKESK. The V gene lost 3 bases and the J gene lost 7 bases, with 13 bases spanning the gap. DNA for the CDR3: TGTGCCAGCAGCCAGTGGGCCGCGGGGGAGCAGTACTTC. Protein product: CASSQWAAGEQYF.

CDR3 sequence: CASSLDRGPYGYTF. CDR3 coding DNA: TGTGCCAGCAGCCTGGACAGGGGTCCCTATGGCTACACCTTC. This chain links TRBV5-8 with TRBJ1-2, with TRBD1 matching 9 bases. After removal of 4 bases from V and 4 bases from J, the junction contained 5 bases not matched to a gene. This CDR3 has 14 amino acids. CDR1 and CDR2 (germline): SGHTS, YDEGEE.

CDR3 in DNA: TGTGCCAGCAGCTCTCCATGGACAGGGCGGATGAATTTAACTAGCACAGATACGCAGTATTTT. Its translation: CASSSPWTGRMNLTSTDTQYF. The gene calls are TRBV28 and TRBJ2-3, with 8 bases fitting TRBD1. V was pared by 6 bases and J by 0 bases, with 23 bases of the junction left unmatched. Germline values: CDR1 MDHEN, CDR2 SYDVKM. This CDR3 contains 21 residues.

The chain employs TRBV7-9 and TRBJ2-3; unclear D gene. CDR3 length: 14 amino acids. Germline V gene sequence: CDR1 SEHNR, CDR2 FQNEAQ (reference sequence). The V and J ends lost 1 base and 3 bases respectively, with 8 bases between them. CDR3 in amino acids: CASSLVFSTDTQYF. CDR3 sequence (DNA): TGTGCCAGCAGCTTAGTGTTCTCTACAGATACGCAGTATTTT.

This rearrangement joins TRBV11-2 to TRBJ2-7; maybe TRBD2 (6 bases). CDR1 SGHAT and CDR2 FQNNGV come from the germline V gene. Trimming took off 1 base at V and 1 base at J, with 11 bases between the two ends. The CDR3 covers 15 residues. CDR3 loop: CASSLGGGFSYEQYF. The CDR3 DNA reads TGTGCCAGCAGCTTAGGCGGAGGGTTTTCCTACGAGCAGTACTTC.

The chain carries TRBV30 and TRBJ2-2; possibly TRBD2 for D (5 bases). V was shortened by 5 bases and J by 0 bases, with 16 bases between the two germline ends. CDR1 is GTSNPN, CDR2 SVGIG, per germline (reference sequence). The CDR3 is made up of 16 amino acids. The CDR3 protein is CAWRPPTGANTGELFF. The CDR3 DNA sequence: TGTGCCTGGCGCCCCCCCACCGGGGCGAACACCGGGGAGCTGTTTTTT.

The chain couples TRBV5-1 to TRBJ1-4; 11 positions match TRBD1. The CDR3 runs to 14 residues. With 4 bases clipped from V and 8 bases from J, the junction kept 4 bases outside the gene matches. Germline V gene sequence: CDR1 SGHRS, CDR2 YFSETQ. This CDR3 is CASSRTGGNEKLFF. As DNA, the CDR3 is TGCGCCAGCAGCCGGACAGGGGGCAACGAAAAACTGTTTTTT.